This entry lists 9 T cell receptor beta chains sequenced from one sample in a study of spatial heterogeneity in lung cancer. Time point specified: sample taken at primary tumor resection. TCRdb reanalysed the 5' RACE reads using MiXCR and keeps one entry per CDR3 protein. The table includes approximately 40,000 distinct CDR3 sequences, around 7% detected once. Sequencing used PBMCs, obtained at surgery. The receptors come from a male donor with early-stage non-small cell lung cancer.

This clonotype was observed at least ten times. This sequence joins TRBV6-5 and TRBJ2-7, with D possibly being TRBD1 or TRBD2 (5 bases each). Trimming took 5 bases from V and 2 from J, leaving 13 bases between them. The length of the CDR3 is 14 residues. Germline V gene lookup returns CDR1 MNHEY and CDR2 SVGAGI. The CDR3 loop reads CASSKSGGAYEQYV. The CDR3, as DNA: TGTGCCAGCAGTAAGAGTGGGGGAGCCTACGAGCAGTACGTC.

This clonotype was seen a few times. This chain connects TRBV27 to TRBJ1-1; the D gene is possibly TRBD1 (6 bases). CDR1 and CDR2 (germline): MNHEY, SMNVEV (reference sequence). This CDR3 contains 15 residues. Trimming took 4 bases from V and 1 from J, leaving 13 bases between them. CDR3 coding DNA: TGTGCCAGCAGTTACGGACAGCCCGGGAACACTGAAGCTTTCTTT. Amino acids: CASSYGQPGNTEAFF.

This clonotype came up many times. The chain joins TRBV6-2 or TRBV6-3 to TRBJ1-5, with TRBD1 identical over 9 bases. The CDR3 consists of 15 residues. Unmatched junction bases numbered 7, after V lost 6 bases and J lost 4 bases. Germline CDR1 reads MNHEY; CDR2 reads SVGEGT. Written as DNA, the CDR3 is TGTGCCAGCAGACCCTCCGGGACAGGGAATCAGCCCCAGCATTTT. It translates to CASRPSGTGNQPQHF.

This clonotype was seen ten or more times. The V call is TRBV25-1, the J call TRBJ1-6; 7 positions match TRBD1. CDR1 is MGHDK and CDR2 is SYGVNS in the germline V gene. The CDR3 is 14 amino acids. Trimming took 3 bases from V and 9 from J; bases not matched to a gene: 5. CDR3 amino acids: CASSEGRGSSPLHF. DNA of the CDR3: TGTGCCAGCAGTGAGGGCAGGGGGTCTTCACCCCTCCACTTT.

Of note for this clonotype: The junction and the germline gene differ at one end; a read error may be behind it. The chain is built from TRBV27 and TRBJ1-2, with TRBD1 as a possible D gene (5 bases). In germline, CDR1 is MNHEY, CDR2 SMNVEV (reference sequence). The CDR3 is made up of 13 amino acids. CDR3 region: CVSSLGVTYGYTF. In nucleotides, the CDR3 is TGTGTCAGCAGTTTAGGGGTGACCTATGGCTACACCTTC.

V gene TRBV6-6 combines with J gene TRBJ2-1; D remains ambiguous. The CDR3 is 17 amino acids. The germline V gene has CDR1 MNHNY and CDR2 SVGAGI (reference sequence). The V gene lost 0 bases and the J gene lost 2 bases, with 14 bases spanning the gap. The CDR3 region has the DNA TGTGCCAGCAGTTACTCGATTGGCGACTCCCCCTACAATGAGCAGTTCTTC. Amino acid sequence: CASSYSIGDSPYNEQFF.

With respect to this clonotype: The junction departs from germline at one end; a sequencing error may be responsible. The chain is built from TRBV9 and TRBJ2-3; no clear D. Germline V gene lookup returns CDR1 SGDLS and CDR2 YYNGEE. There are 13 residues in the CDR3. The DNA of the CDR3 is TGTGCCAGCAGCGTTGTCGCCGGAGATACGCGGTATTTT. Protein: CASSVVAGDTRYF.

This clonotype was detected many times. The chain employs TRBV30 and TRBJ2-1; a possible D gene is TRBD2 (6 bases). Germline-derived CDR1 and CDR2 are GTSNPN and SVGIG (reference sequence). The V and J ends lost 3 bases and 0 bases respectively, with 9 bases between them. The CDR3 has 14 amino acids. The CDR3 here is CAWRLSGSYNEQFF. The CDR3 nucleotides read TGTGCCTGGAGACTTAGCGGCTCCTACAATGAGCAGTTCTTC.

At least ten counts were recorded for this clonotype. The V gene is TRBV18, the J gene TRBJ2-3; a possible D gene is TRBD2 (6 bases). Trimming shortened V by 3 bases and J by 0 bases, and 10 bases separated the two germline ends. This CDR3 region has 15 residues. The germline gives CDR1 KGHSH, CDR2 LQKENI. The CDR3 is CASSPQGGSTDTQYF. In DNA, the CDR3 is TGTGCCAGCTCACCGCAGGGAGGCAGCACAGATACGCAGTATTTT.